This T cell receptor (beta chain) was recovered during a study of T cell changes during pregnancy in multiple sclerosis. TCRdb's copy holds only in-frame clones and misses some; the assay was immunoSEQ multiplex PCR. The table includes approximately 22,000 clones, approximately 92% detected once. This clone was found a few times. This receptor was identified in a female donor with multiple sclerosis, enrolled in a pregnancy study. The specimen was CD8+ T cells from peripheral blood mononuclear cells, collected in the third trimester of pregnancy.

The CDR3 loop reads CASKWGTGNQPQHF. In DNA, the CDR3 is TGTGCCAGTAAATGGGGGACAGGCAATCAGCCCCAGCATTTT. The rearrangement links TRBV19 to TRBJ1-5, with 7 positions matching TRBD1. The J segment lost 2 bases and the V segment lost 7 bases, leaving 5 bases of the junction unmatched. The CDR3 loop spans 14 amino acids. CDR1 and CDR2 (germline): LNHDA, SQIVND (reference sequence). Full variable domain (rest looked up from reference TRBV19 and TRBJ1-5): DGGITQSPKYLFRKEGQNVTLSCEQNLNHDAMYWYRQDPGQGLRLIYYSQIVNDFQKGDIAEGYSVSREKKESFPLTVTSAQKNPTAFYLCASKWGTGNQPQHFGDGTRLSIL.